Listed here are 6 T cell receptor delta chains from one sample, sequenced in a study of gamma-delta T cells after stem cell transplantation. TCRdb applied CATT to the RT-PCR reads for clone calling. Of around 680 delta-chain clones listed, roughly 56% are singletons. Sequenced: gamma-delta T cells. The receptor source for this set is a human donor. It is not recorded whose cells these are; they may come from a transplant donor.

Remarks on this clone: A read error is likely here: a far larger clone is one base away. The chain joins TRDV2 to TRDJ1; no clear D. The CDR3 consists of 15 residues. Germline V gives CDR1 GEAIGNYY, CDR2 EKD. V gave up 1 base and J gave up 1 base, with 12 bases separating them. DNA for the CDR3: TGTGCCTGTGACACGGTCGGGTTAGCCACCGATAAACTCATCTTT. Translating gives CACDTVGLATDKLIF.

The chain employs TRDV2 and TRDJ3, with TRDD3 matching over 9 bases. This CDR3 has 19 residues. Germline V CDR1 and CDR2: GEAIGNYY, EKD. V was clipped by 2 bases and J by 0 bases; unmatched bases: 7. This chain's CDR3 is CACDKKYWGSSWDTRQMFF. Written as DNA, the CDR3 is TGTGCCTGTGACAAAAAATACTGGGGGAGCTCCTGGGACACCCGACAGATGTTTTTC.

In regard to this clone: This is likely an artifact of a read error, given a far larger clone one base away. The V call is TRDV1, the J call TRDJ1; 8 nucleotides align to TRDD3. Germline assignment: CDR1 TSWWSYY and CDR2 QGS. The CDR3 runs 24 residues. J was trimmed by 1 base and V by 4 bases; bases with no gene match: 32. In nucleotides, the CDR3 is TGTGCTCTTGGGGGGGTCCCGATGTGCTTCCACGGGATTGCGTACTGGGGGTCCACCGATAAACTCATCTTT. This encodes CALGGVPMCFHGIAYWGSTDKLIF.

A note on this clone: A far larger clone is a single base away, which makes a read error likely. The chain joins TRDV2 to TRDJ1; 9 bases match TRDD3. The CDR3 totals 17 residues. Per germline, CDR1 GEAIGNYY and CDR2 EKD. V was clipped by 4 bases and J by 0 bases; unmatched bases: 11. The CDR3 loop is CACETMGDIRYTDKLIF. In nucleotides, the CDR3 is TGTGCCTGTGAAACAATGGGGGATATCCGGTACACCGATAAACTCATCTTT.

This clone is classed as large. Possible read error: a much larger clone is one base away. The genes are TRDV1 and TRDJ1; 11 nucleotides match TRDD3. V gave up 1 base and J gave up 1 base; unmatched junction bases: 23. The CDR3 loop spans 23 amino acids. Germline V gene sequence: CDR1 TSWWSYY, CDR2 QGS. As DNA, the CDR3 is TGTGCTCTTGGGGAACACTCTCACTCCTGGGGGATACTAAACCGGGATGGCACCGATAAACTCATCTTT. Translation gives CALGEHSHSWGILNRDGTDKLIF.

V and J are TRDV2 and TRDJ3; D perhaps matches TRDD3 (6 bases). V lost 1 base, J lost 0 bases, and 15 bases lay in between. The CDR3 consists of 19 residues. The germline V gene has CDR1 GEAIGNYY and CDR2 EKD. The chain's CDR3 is CACDTGGLRSSWDTRQMFF. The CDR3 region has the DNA TGTGCCTGTGACACGGGGGGACTACGGAGCTCCTGGGACACCCGACAGATGTTTTTC.